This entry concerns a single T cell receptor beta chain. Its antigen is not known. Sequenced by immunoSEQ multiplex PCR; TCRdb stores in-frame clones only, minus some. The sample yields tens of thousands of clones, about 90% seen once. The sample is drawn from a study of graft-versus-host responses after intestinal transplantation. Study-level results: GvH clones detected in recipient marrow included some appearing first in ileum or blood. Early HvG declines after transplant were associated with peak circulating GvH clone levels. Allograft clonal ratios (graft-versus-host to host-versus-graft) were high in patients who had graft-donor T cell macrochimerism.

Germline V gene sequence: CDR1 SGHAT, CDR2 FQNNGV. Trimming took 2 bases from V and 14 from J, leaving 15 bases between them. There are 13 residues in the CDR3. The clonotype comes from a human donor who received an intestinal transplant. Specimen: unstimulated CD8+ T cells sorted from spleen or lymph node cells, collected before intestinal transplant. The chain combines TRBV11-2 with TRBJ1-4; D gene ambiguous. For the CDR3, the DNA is TGTGCCAGCAGCTTAACCCCCAAGGTACAGCTGTTTTTT. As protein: CASSLTPKVQLFF.